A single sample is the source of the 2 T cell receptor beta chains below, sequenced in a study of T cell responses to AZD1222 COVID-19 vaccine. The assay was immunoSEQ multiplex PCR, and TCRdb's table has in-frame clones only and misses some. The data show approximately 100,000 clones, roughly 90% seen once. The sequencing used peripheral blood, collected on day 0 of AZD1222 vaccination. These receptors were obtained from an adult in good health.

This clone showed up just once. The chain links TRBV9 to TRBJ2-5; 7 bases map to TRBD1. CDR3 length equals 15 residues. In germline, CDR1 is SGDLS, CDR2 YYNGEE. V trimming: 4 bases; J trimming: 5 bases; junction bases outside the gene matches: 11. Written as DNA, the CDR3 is TGTGCCAGCAGCCCGAGTAGAGGGGGCGGGGAGACCCAGTACTTC. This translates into CASSPSRGGGETQYF.

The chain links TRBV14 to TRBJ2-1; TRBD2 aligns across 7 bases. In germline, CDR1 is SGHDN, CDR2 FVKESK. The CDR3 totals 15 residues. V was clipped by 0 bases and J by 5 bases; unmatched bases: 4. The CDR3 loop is CASSQEWGTNNEQFF. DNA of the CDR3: TGTGCCAGCAGCCAAGAGTGGGGGACTAACAATGAGCAGTTCTTC.